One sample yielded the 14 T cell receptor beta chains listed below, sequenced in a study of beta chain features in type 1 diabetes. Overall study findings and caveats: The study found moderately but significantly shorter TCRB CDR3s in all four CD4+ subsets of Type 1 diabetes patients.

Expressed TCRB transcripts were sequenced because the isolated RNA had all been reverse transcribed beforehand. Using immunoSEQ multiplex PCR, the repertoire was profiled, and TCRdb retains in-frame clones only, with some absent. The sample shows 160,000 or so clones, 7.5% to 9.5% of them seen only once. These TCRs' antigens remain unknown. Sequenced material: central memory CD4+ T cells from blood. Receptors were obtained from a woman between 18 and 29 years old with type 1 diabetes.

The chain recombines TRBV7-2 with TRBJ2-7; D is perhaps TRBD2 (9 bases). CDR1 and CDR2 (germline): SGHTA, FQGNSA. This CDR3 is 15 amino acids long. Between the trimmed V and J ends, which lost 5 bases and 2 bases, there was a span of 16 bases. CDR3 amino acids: CASSPGGGRAYEQYF. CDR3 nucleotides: TGTGCCAGCAGCCCAGGGGGCGGGAGGGCCTACGAGCAGTACTTC.

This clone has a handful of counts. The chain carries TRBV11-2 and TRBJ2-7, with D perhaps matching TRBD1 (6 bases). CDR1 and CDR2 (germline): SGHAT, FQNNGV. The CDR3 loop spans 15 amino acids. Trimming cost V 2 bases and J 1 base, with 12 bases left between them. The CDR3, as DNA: TGTGCCAGCAGCTTAAGATCCAGGGGATCCTACGAGCAGTACTTC. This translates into CASSLRSRGSYEQYF.

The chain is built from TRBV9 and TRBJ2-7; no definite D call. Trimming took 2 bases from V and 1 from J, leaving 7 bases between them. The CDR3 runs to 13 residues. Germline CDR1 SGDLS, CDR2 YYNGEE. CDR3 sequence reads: CASSVAASYEQYF. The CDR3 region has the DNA TGTGCCAGCAGCGTGGCGGCTTCCTACGAGCAGTACTTC.

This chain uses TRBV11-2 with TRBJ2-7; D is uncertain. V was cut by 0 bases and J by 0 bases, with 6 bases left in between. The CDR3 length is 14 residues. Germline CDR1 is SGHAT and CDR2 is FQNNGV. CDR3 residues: CASSLEQHSYEQYF. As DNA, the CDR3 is TGTGCCAGCAGCTTAGAACAGCACTCCTACGAGCAGTACTTC.

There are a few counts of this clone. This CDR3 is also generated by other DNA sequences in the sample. CDR3 amino acids: CASSPDSYEQYF. CDR3 DNA: TGTGCCAGCAGCCCCGACAGCTACGAGCAGTACTTC. V gene TRBV11-2 combines with J gene TRBJ2-7; the D gene is possibly TRBD1 (5 bases). The V end lost 5 bases, the J end lost 3 bases, and 8 bases lay between the germline ends. The germline V gene encodes CDR1 SGHAT and CDR2 FQNNGV. The CDR3 loop spans 12 amino acids.

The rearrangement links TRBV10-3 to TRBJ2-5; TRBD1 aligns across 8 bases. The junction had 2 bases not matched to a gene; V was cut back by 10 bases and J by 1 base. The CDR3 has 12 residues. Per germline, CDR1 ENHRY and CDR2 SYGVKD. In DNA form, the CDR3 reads TGTGCCACGGGACAGGTCCAAGAGACCCAGTACTTC. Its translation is CATGQVQETQYF.

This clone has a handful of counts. Written as DNA, the CDR3 is TGTGCCAGCGGCGGACAGGGGGGTAATGAAAAACTGTTTTTT. This gives the protein CASGGQGGNEKLFF. This rearrangement joins TRBV5-4 to TRBJ1-4; 10 nucleotides align to TRBD1. This CDR3 is 14 amino acids long. J lost 4 bases, V lost 7 bases, and 4 bases had no gene match. From germline, CDR1 is SGHNT and CDR2 YYREEE (reference sequence).

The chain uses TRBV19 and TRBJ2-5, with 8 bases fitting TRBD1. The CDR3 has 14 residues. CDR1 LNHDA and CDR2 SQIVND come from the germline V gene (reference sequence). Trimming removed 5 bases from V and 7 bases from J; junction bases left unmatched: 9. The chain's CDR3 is CASSSAGGDGTQYF. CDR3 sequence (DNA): TGTGCCAGTAGTTCCGCAGGGGGCGATGGGACCCAGTACTTC.

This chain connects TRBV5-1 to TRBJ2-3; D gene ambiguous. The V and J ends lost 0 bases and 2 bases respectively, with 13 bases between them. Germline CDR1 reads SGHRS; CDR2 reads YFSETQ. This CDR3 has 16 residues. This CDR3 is CASSLGSHAITDTQYF. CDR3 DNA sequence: TGCGCCAGCAGCTTGGGGTCCCACGCTATCACAGATACGCAGTATTTT.

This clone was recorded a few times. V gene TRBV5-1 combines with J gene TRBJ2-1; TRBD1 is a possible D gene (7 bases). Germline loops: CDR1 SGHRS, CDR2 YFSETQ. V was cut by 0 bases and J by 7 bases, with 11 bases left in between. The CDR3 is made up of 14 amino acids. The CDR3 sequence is CASSLASGGNEQFF. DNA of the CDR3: TGCGCCAGCAGCTTGGCCTCAGGGGGGAATGAGCAGTTCTTC. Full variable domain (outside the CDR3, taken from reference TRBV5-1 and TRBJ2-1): KAGVTQTPRYLIKTRGQQVTLSCSPISGHRSVSWYQQTPGQGLQFLFEYFSETQRNKGNFPGRFSGRQFSNSRSEMNVSTLELGDSALYLCASSLASGGNEQFFGPGTRLTVL.

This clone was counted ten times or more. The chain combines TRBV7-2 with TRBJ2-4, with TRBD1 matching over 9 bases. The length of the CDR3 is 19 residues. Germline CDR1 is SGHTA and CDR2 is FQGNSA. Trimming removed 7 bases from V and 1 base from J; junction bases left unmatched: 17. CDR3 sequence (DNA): TGTGCCAGCAAAGGTCGGGACAGGGAAGGGTGGTGGGCCAAAAACATTCAGTACTTC. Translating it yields CASKGRDREGWWAKNIQYF.

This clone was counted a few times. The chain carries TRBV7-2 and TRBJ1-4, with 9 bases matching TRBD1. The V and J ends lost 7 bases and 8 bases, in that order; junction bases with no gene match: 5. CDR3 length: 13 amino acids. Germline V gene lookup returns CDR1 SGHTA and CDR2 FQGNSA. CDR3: CASKGQGEEKLFF. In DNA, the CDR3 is TGTGCCAGCAAGGGACAGGGTGAGGAAAAACTGTTTTTT.

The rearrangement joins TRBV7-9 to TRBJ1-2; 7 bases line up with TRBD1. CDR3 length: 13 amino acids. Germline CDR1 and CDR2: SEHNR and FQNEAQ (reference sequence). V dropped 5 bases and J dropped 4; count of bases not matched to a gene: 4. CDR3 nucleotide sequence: TGTGCCAGCAGCCTGACAGGGCCCTATGGCTACACCTTC. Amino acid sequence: CASSLTGPYGYTF.

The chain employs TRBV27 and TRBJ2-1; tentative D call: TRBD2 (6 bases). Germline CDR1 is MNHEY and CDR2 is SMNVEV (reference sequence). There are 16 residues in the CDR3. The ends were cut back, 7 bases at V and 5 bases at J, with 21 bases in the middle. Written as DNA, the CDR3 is TGTGCCAGCAACCTCTCCGGGGGACTTCGACACAATGAGCAGTTCTTC. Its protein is CASNLSGGLRHNEQFF.